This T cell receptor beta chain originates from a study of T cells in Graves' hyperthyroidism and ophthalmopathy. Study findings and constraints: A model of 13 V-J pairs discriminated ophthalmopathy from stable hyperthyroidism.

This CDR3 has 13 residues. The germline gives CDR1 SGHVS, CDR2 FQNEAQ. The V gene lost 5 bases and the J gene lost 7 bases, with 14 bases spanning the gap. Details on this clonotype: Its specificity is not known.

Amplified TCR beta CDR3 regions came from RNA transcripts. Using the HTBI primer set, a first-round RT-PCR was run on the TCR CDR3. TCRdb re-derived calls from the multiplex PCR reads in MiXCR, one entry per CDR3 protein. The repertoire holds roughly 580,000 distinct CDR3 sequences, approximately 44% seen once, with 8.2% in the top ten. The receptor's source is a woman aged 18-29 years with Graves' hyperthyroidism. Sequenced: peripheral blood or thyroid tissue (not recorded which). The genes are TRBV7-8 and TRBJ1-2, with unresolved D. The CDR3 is CASSTRQKGGYTF. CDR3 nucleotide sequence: TGTGCCAGCAGCACCCGACAAAAGGGTGGCTACACCTTC.